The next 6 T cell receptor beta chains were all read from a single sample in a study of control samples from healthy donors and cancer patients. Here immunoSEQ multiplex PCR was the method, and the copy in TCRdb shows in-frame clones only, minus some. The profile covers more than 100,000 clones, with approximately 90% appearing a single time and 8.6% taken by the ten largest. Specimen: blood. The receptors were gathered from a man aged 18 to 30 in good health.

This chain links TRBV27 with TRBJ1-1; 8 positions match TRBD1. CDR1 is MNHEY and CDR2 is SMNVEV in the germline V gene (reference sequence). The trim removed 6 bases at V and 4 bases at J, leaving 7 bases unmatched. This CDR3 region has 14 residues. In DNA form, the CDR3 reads TGTGCCAGCAGCACACAGGGGGGGACCACTGAAGCTTTCTTT. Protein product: CASSTQGGTTEAFF.

This CDR3 reads CASSERSSGGNEQFF. In DNA form, the CDR3 reads TGTGCCAGCAGTGAACGGTCTAGCGGGGGGAATGAGCAGTTCTTC. The gene calls are TRBV6-1 and TRBJ2-1; 11 bases align to TRBD2. CDR1 is MNHNS and CDR2 is SASEGT in the germline V gene. The CDR3 sequence is 15 residues long. The ends lost 2 bases at V and 7 bases at J; junction bases unmatched: 4.

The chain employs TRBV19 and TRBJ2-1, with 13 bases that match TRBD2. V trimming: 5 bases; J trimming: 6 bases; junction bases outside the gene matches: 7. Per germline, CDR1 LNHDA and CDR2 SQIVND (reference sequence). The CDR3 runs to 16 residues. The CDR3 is CASSGETSGGSNEQFF. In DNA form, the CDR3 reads TGTGCCAGTAGTGGGGAGACTAGCGGGGGGTCCAATGAGCAGTTCTTC. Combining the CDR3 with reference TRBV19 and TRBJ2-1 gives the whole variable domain DGGITQSPKYLFRKEGQNVTLSCEQNLNHDAMYWYRQDPGQGLRLIYYSQIVNDFQKGDIAEGYSVSREKKESFPLTVTSAQKNPTAFYLCASSGETSGGSNEQFFGPGTRLTVL.

The CDR3 DNA is TGCGCCAGCAGCTACACAGGGATCTCTGGGGCCAACGTCCTGACTTTC. Its translation is CASSYTGISGANVLTF. The chain joins TRBV5-1 to TRBJ2-6, with a weak D call TRBD1 (6 bases). The CDR3 is 16 residues long. The germline CDR1 and CDR2 sequences are SGHRS and YFSETQ. Deletions cut 3 bases from V and 0 bases from J, with 10 bases between.

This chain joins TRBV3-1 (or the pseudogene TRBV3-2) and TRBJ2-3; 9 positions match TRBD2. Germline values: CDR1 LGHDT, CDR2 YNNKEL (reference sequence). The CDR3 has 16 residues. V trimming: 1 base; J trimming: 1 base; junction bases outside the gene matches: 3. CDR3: CASSQGGGGGTDTQYF. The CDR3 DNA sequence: TGTGCCAGCAGCCAAGGGGGCGGGGGGGGCACAGATACGCAGTATTTT.

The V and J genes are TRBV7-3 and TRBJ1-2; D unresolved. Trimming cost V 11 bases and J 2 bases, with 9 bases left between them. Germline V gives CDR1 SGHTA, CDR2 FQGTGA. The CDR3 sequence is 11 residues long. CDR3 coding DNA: TGTGCCTGGGGTCTCAACTATGGCTACACCTTC. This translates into CAWGLNYGYTF.